This T cell receptor (beta chain) was retrieved from a study of CD4 T cells in relation to SARS-CoV-2 and coronaviruses. Turning to the study itself: After around 10 days of antigen culture, PBMC TCR beta CDR3s were sequenced. No peptide or an HIV-1 Nef peptide pool served as negative control.

As to this clone: Its target is unknown.

Unexposed donor CD4+ T cells date from about 2011-2019, before the COVID-19 pandemic. CD4+ T cells were isolated from the cells after 10 days of culture. As cell numbers allowed, unexposed-donor CD4+ T cells faced SARS-CoV-2 S/N and four cold-coronavirus spikes. Data came from immunoSEQ multiplex PCR; TCRdb stores just in-frame clones and leaves some out. The sample has around 15,000 clones; over 65% are singletons. Germline trimming cut 4 bases from V and 0 bases from J; bases unmatched to any gene: 4. Germline CDR1 reads SGHKS; CDR2 reads YYEKEE (reference sequence). CDR3 length: 14 amino acids. This sequence was found in a human donor in good health. Input material: CD4+ T cells from PBMCs, cultured in vitro. The rearrangement links TRBV5-5 to TRBJ2-7; TRBD1 matches 7 bases. In DNA, the CDR3 is TGTGCCAGCAGCCAGACAGGGAACTCCTACGAGCAGTACTTC. This sequence encodes CASSQTGNSYEQYF.